Listed below are T cell receptor beta chains from one sample, sequenced in a study. TCRdb re-called the 5' RACE reads with MiXCR, one entry per CDR3 protein. The sample records about 57,000 distinct CDR3 sequences, approximately 26% being singletons. The sample was tumor-infiltrating Tregs sorted from the breast tumor. The source of these receptors is a female donor with breast cancer. Both conserved end residues are part of each CDR3. The order of the fields is J gene, clone size, V gene, D gene, CDR3 DNA, CDR3 protein. A D gene is named only where the DNA matches it firmly. Rows may omit the clone size; those that give it use once, few, many or a size class.

J gene: TRBJ2-7; clone size: NA; V gene: TRBV21-1; D gene: NA; CDR3 DNA: TGTGCCAGCAGAAGTGACTCGACTCCAAGTTACGAGCAGTACTTC; CDR3 protein: CASRSDSTPSYEQYF
J gene: TRBJ2-1; clone size: few; V gene: TRBV27; D gene: NA; CDR3 DNA: TGTGCCAGCAGTTTAGACCCCAGCTACAATGAGCAGTTCTTC; CDR3 protein: CASSLDPSYNEQFF
J gene: TRBJ1-1; clone size: NA; V gene: TRBV7-9; D gene: NA; CDR3 DNA: TGTGCCTGCAGCTTAGGGGGGGCTTCGAACACTGAAGCTTTCTTT; CDR3 protein: CACSLGGASNTEAFF
J gene: TRBJ2-7; clone size: many; V gene: TRBV20-1; D gene: NA; CDR3 DNA: TGCAGTGCAGTAGGGGGGGCATACGAGCAGTACTTC; CDR3 protein: CSAVGGAYEQYF
J gene: TRBJ2-7; clone size: NA; V gene: TRBV20-1; D gene: NA; CDR3 DNA: TGCAGTGCTAGGGAGTCCGGACGTATTGGCGAGCAGTACTTC; CDR3 protein: CSARESGRIGEQYF
J gene: TRBJ2-3; clone size: NA; V gene: TRBV2; D gene: TRBD2; CDR3 DNA: TGTGCCAGCTGCATAGCGGGAGGTTTCGCAGATACGCAGTATTTT; CDR3 protein: CASCIAGGFADTQYF
J gene: TRBJ1-1; clone size: many; V gene: TRBV7-3; D gene: NA; CDR3 DNA: TGTGCCAGCAGGGACGGGCGATATCCCGAGAACACTGAAGCTTTCTTT; CDR3 protein: CASRDGRYPENTEAFF
J gene: TRBJ2-3; clone size: few; V gene: TRBV7-2; D gene: TRBD1; CDR3 DNA: TGTGCCAGCAGAGATCACCGCGGGACAGGGGACACAGATACGCAGTATTTT; CDR3 protein: CASRDHRGTGDTDTQYF
J gene: TRBJ1-6; clone size: NA; V gene: TRBV6-5; D gene: TRBD1; CDR3 DNA: TGTGCCAGCAGTTACACGGACAGGGGGCTCTATAATTCACCCCTCCACTTT; CDR3 protein: CASSYTDRGLYNSPLHF
J gene: TRBJ1-1; clone size: few; V gene: TRBV30; D gene: TRBD1; CDR3 DNA: TGTGCCTGGAGCTATTACAGGGGGACTGAAGCTTTCTTT; CDR3 protein: CAWSYYRGTEAFF
J gene: TRBJ1-5; clone size: NA; V gene: TRBV6-1; D gene: TRBD1; CDR3 DNA: TGTGCCAGCAATGCAGGGGGCGCGGGAGGCAATCAGCCCCAGCATTTT; CDR3 protein: CASNAGGAGGNQPQHF
J gene: TRBJ2-1; clone size: NA; V gene: TRBV19; D gene: TRBD2; CDR3 DNA: TGTGCCAGTACCAAGCTTCTAGCGGGGGACGAGAATGAGCAGTTCTTC; CDR3 protein: CASTKLLAGDENEQFF
J gene: TRBJ2-1; clone size: few; V gene: TRBV9; D gene: NA; CDR3 DNA: TGTGCCAGCACTCCCCTGTTGGCAGGAACCTACAATGAGCAGTTCTTC; CDR3 protein: CASTPLLAGTYNEQFF
J gene: TRBJ2-7; clone size: many; V gene: TRBV29-1; D gene: NA; CDR3 DNA: TGCAGCGTTCATGCCGGGACAATCTACGAGCAGTACTTC; CDR3 protein: CSVHAGTIYEQYF
J gene: TRBJ1-3; clone size: many; V gene: TRBV28; D gene: NA; CDR3 DNA: TGTGCCAGCAGTAAGACAGGAAGAAACACCATATATTTT; CDR3 protein: CASSKTGRNTIYF
J gene: TRBJ1-1; clone size: few; V gene: TRBV7-7; D gene: NA; CDR3 DNA: TGTGCTAGCAGCTTAAACGAGAACACTGAAGCTTTCTTT; CDR3 protein: CASSLNENTEAFF
J gene: TRBJ1-4; clone size: few; V gene: TRBV20-1; D gene: NA; CDR3 DNA: TGCAGTGCTAGTCAGGGCCCTAATGAAAAACTGTTTTTT; CDR3 protein: CSASQGPNEKLFF